Each of the 24 T cell receptor beta chains below was sequenced from the same sample in a study of blood T cell repertoires in COVID-19. This table comes from immunoSEQ multiplex PCR, and its TCRdb copy is limited to in-frame clones, with some not included. The sample lists some 47,000 clones; roughly 85% were seen once. Sequencing input: peripheral blood. The receptor set was obtained from an elderly woman with acute or convalescent COVID-19.

The rearrangement joins TRBV5-1 to TRBJ2-5, with a weak D call TRBD1 (6 bases). The germline gives CDR1 SGHRS, CDR2 YFSETQ. Trimming cost V 1 base and J 5 bases, with 15 bases left between them. The CDR3 contains 15 residues. In DNA form, the CDR3 reads TGCGCCAGCAGCTTGATGGGGGCCGACGGGGAGACCCAGTACTTC. Translating it yields CASSLMGADGETQYF.

The chain joins TRBV5-4 to TRBJ1-1, with TRBD1 identical over 8 bases. Germline loops: CDR1 SGHNT, CDR2 YYREEE (reference sequence). Trimming at V came to 2 bases and at J to 5 bases, leaving 2 bases not matched to a gene. This CDR3 contains 13 residues. CDR3 bases: TGTGCCAGCAGCTTCCAGGGGGCAACTGAAGCTTTCTTT. It specifies CASSFQGATEAFF.

The chain has TRBV5-1 and TRBJ2-2, with TRBD1 matching over 7 bases. The CDR3 has 15 residues. With V trimmed by 4 bases and J by 4 bases, 7 bases remained unmatched. Germline CDR1 SGHRS, CDR2 YFSETQ. The CDR3, as DNA: TGCGCCAGCAGCGCCTCTGGACAGGCCACCGGGGAGCTGTTTTTT. Encoded protein: CASSASGQATGELFF. The variable domain in full, with the rest retrieved from reference TRBV5-1 and TRBJ2-2, is KAGVTQTPRYLIKTRGQQVTLSCSPISGHRSVSWYQQTPGQGLQFLFEYFSETQRNKGNFPGRFSGRQFSNSRSEMNVSTLELGDSALYLCASSASGQATGELFFGEGSRLTVL.

The genes are TRBV19 and TRBJ1-1; D is ambiguous. Germline V CDR1 and CDR2: LNHDA, SQIVND (reference sequence). The V end was cut by 10 bases, the J end by 8 bases, with 14 bases between. This CDR3 contains 11 residues. CDR3 residues: CATFRGWEAFF. In nucleotides, the CDR3 is TGTGCCACCTTTCGGGGTTGGGAAGCTTTCTTT.

V and J are TRBV3-1 (or the pseudogene TRBV3-2) and TRBJ2-3; perhaps TRBD2 as D (6 bases). From germline, CDR1 is LGHDT and CDR2 YNNKEL (reference sequence). There are 14 residues in the CDR3. V dropped 0 bases and J dropped 8 bases, with 12 bases sitting between them. CDR3 bases: TGTGCCAGCAGCCAAGATACCGCGCGGGGTACGCAGTATTTT. Its translation is CASSQDTARGTQYF.

This chain links TRBV5-1 with TRBJ1-5, with no clear D. This CDR3 contains 13 residues. Per germline, CDR1 SGHRS and CDR2 YFSETQ. Between the trimmed V and J ends, which lost 4 bases and 7 bases, there was a span of 12 bases. CDR3 coding DNA: TGCGCCAGCAGCGCGGACTGGAACCAGCCCCAGCATTTT. Amino acid sequence: CASSADWNQPQHF.

CDR3 nucleotide sequence: TGTGCCAGCAGTGCGCCCTCTAGTTATGAGCAGTTCTTC. Amino acids: CASSAPSSYEQFF. This sequence joins TRBV6-6 and TRBJ2-1; D is unclear. Trimming cost V 5 bases and J 8 bases, with 13 bases left between them. Germline V CDR1 and CDR2: MNHNY, SVGAGI (reference sequence). CDR3 length: 13 residues.

The DNA of the CDR3 is TGTGCCAGCAGCGTTGACACCTTCTCTGGAAACACCATATATTTT. It specifies CASSVDTFSGNTIYF. The chain joins TRBV6-5 to TRBJ1-3; D not resolved. The germline V gene has CDR1 MNHEY and CDR2 SVGAGI. V was cut by 6 bases and J by 0 bases, with 12 bases left in between. The CDR3 is made up of 15 amino acids.

The chain combines TRBV5-1 with TRBJ1-3; 9 bases map to TRBD1. Germline V lookup: CDR1 SGHRS, CDR2 YFSETQ. Trimming at V came to 2 bases and at J to 4 bases, leaving 4 bases not matched to a gene. This CDR3 region has 15 residues. This CDR3 reads CASSLGQGPGNTIYF. The DNA of the CDR3 is TGCGCCAGCAGCTTAGGACAGGGGCCCGGAAACACCATATATTTT.

This chain links TRBV5-8 with TRBJ1-2; D not certain. Germline V lookup: CDR1 SGHTS, CDR2 YDEGEE. The CDR3 runs to 13 residues. Trimming cost V 0 bases and J 4 bases, with 7 bases left between them. In nucleotides, the CDR3 is TGTGCCAGCAGCTTGGTTCGGGGCTATGGCTACACCTTC. Encoded protein: CASSLVRGYGYTF.

V is TRBV2 and J is TRBJ1-6; no clear D. The V gene lost 6 bases and the J gene lost 6 bases, with 9 bases spanning the gap. The CDR3 extends over 13 amino acids. Germline values: CDR1 SNHLY, CDR2 FYNNEI. CDR3: CASSSPFNSPLHF. The CDR3 DNA is TGTGCCAGCAGCTCCCCCTTTAATTCACCCCTCCACTTT.

V gene TRBV25-1 combines with J gene TRBJ2-5, with 8 bases fitting TRBD1. Trimming at V came to 5 bases and at J to 2 bases, leaving 4 bases not matched to a gene. The CDR3 extends over 14 amino acids. Germline loops: CDR1 MGHDK, CDR2 SYGVNS. CDR3 sequence (DNA): TGTGCCAGCAGTAAACAGGGGGGACAAGAGACCCAGTACTTC. It specifies CASSKQGGQETQYF.

V and J are TRBV15 and TRBJ2-5; possibly TRBD2 for D (7 bases). CDR1 and CDR2 (germline): LNHNV, YYDKDF (reference sequence). The CDR3 totals 14 residues. Trimming stripped 1 base from V and 5 bases from J, with 11 bases between. The CDR3 region has the DNA TGTGCCACCAGCAGAGGAGGGGGGGTGGAGACCCAGTACTTC. Translation: CATSRGGGVETQYF.

This clone was seen once. The sample contains more than one DNA sequence encoding this CDR3. This chain connects TRBV5-1 to TRBJ1-1; 9 nucleotides match TRBD1. This CDR3 comprises 16 residues. Unmatched junction bases numbered 7, after V lost 4 bases and J lost 0 bases. The V gene's germline CDR1 is SGHRS and CDR2 YFSETQ. CDR3 coding DNA: TGCGCCAGCAGCCCCGGACAGGGGAGTATGAACACTGAAGCTTTCTTT. Its protein is CASSPGQGSMNTEAFF.

The gene calls are TRBV3-1 (or the pseudogene TRBV3-2) and TRBJ2-3, with 8 bases aligning to TRBD2. The germline V gene encodes CDR1 LGHDT and CDR2 YNNKEL (reference sequence). V trimming: 4 bases; J trimming: 0 bases; junction bases outside the gene matches: 6. The CDR3 spans 16 residues. The CDR3 nucleotides read TGTGCCAGCAGCCGCTCCGCGGGGGGTAGCACAGATACGCAGTATTTT. Protein: CASSRSAGGSTDTQYF.

The chain links TRBV4-1 to TRBJ1-2; no clear D. CDR1 is MGHRA, CDR2 YSYEKL, per germline. V shed 1 base and J shed 4 bases, with 13 bases lying between them. There are 15 residues in the CDR3. CDR3 sequence reads: CASSQGQNSFYGYTF. The CDR3 DNA is TGCGCCAGCAGCCAAGGGCAGAATTCTTTCTATGGCTACACCTTC.

The chain links TRBV6-5 to TRBJ2-3, with 10 bases that match TRBD2. The CDR3 extends over 16 amino acids. The germline V gene encodes CDR1 MNHEY and CDR2 SVGAGI. Germline trimming cut 2 bases from V and 2 bases from J; bases unmatched to any gene: 4. The CDR3 coding sequence is TGTGCCAGCAGTTACCGGGGACTAGCGAACACAGATACGCAGTATTTT. The encoded protein is CASSYRGLANTDTQYF.

The chain uses TRBV6-4 and TRBJ2-1; 10 bases are shared with TRBD2. This CDR3 contains 14 residues. V lost 5 bases and J lost 6; bases outside the gene matches: 4. The V gene's germline CDR1 is MRHNA and CDR2 SNTAGT. DNA for the CDR3: TGTGCCAGCAGTCCGGGACTAGCGTCCAATGAGCAGTTCTTC. As protein: CASSPGLASNEQFF.

The V and J genes are TRBV7-2 and TRBJ1-2; weak D call: TRBD1 (5 bases). Germline-derived CDR1 and CDR2 are SGHTA and FQGNSA. The CDR3 is 13 amino acids. Trimming removed 5 bases at V and 7 bases at J, with 14 bases between. The DNA of the CDR3 is TGTGCCAGCAGCCCGGGAGGGAGGGGTGGCTACACCTTC. Residues: CASSPGGRGGYTF.

In nucleotides, the CDR3 is TGTGCCAGCAGTACCGGGAGAAATAACTACGAGCAGTACTTC. This encodes CASSTGRNNYEQYF. The chain employs TRBV6-5 and TRBJ2-7; perhaps TRBD2 as D (6 bases). Trimming cost V 5 bases and J 3 bases, with 14 bases left between them. In germline, CDR1 is MNHEY, CDR2 SVGAGI. The CDR3 is made up of 14 amino acids.

V gene TRBV5-4 combines with J gene TRBJ1-1, with D possibly being TRBD1 (6 bases). Per germline, CDR1 SGHNT and CDR2 YYREEE (reference sequence). Trimming removed 0 bases from V and 4 bases from J, with 16 bases in between. This CDR3 region has 16 residues. Here the CDR3 reads CASSLANRAWGTEAFF. The CDR3 region has the DNA TGTGCCAGCAGCTTGGCAAACAGGGCCTGGGGCACTGAAGCTTTCTTT. Supplemented by reference TRBV5-4 and TRBJ1-1, the full variable domain reads ETGVTQSPTHLIKTRGQQVTLRCSSQSGHNTVSWYQQALGQGPQFIFQYYREEENGRGNFPPRFSGLQFPNYSSELNVNALELDDSALYLCASSLANRAWGTEAFFGQGTRLTVV.

The chain recombines TRBV5-1 with TRBJ1-2; D is possibly TRBD1 (5 bases). The germline CDR1 and CDR2 sequences are SGHRS and YFSETQ. Trimming took off 0 bases at V and 12 bases at J, with 12 bases between the two ends. The CDR3 is made up of 12 amino acids. CDR3 residues: CASSLVGHNHTF. The DNA of the CDR3 is TGCGCCAGCAGCTTGGTCGGACACAACCACACCTTC.

The V call is TRBV7-9, the J call TRBJ2-7, with D possibly TRBD2 on 5 matching bases. Trimming cost V 6 bases and J 2 bases, with 11 bases left between them. CDR3 length: 13 amino acids. Germline V gene data show CDR1 as SEHNR and CDR2 as FQNEAQ (reference sequence). The CDR3 is CASRRAGAYEQYF. The CDR3 DNA sequence: TGTGCCAGCAGGCGTGCCGGGGCCTACGAGCAGTACTTC.

The chain uses TRBV28 and TRBJ1-2; possibly TRBD1 for D (6 bases). CDR1 and CDR2 (germline): MDHEN, SYDVKM. The CDR3 loop spans 14 amino acids. Trimming shortened V by 3 bases and J by 7 bases, and 15 bases separated the two germline ends. CDR3 loop: CASSFVAGATGYTF. CDR3 nucleotides: TGTGCCAGCAGTTTTGTAGCAGGGGCGACTGGCTACACCTTC.